This note documents a single T cell receptor beta chain sequence. This record comes from a study of ipilimumab plus nivolumab after autologous stem cell transplantation. Dosing: nivolumab 3 mg/kg IV, weeks 1, 4, 7, 10, then every two weeks to week 26. Clones were sequenced by immunoSEQ multiplex PCR, and TCRdb holds only the in-frame ones, with some missing. The table records fewer than 95,000 clones, over 80% of them present only once. Germline V gene lookup returns CDR1 LNHDA and CDR2 SQIVND (reference sequence). The CDR3 is made up of 13 amino acids. V dropped 9 bases and J dropped 1; count of bases not matched to a gene: 3.

The TCR originated in a male donor with diffuse large B-cell lymphoma. This chain connects TRBV19 to TRBJ1-1, with 9 bases aligning to TRBD1. Sequencing was performed on PBMCs, taken in a trial of ipilimumab plus nivolumab as post-transplant consolidation. The chain's CDR3 is CASDRGRNTEAFF. CDR3 DNA: TGTGCCAGCGACAGGGGGAGGAACACTGAAGCTTTCTTT.